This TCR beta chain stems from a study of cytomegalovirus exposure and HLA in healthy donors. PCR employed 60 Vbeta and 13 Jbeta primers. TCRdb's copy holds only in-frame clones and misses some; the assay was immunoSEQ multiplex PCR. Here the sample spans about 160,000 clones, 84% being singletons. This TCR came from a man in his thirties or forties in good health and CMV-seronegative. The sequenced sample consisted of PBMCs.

CDR3 sequence reads: CASSQDRVLTGAKYNEQFF. The CDR3 DNA reads as TGCGCCAGCAGCCAAGATCGGGTCCTTACAGGGGCCAAATACAATGAGCAGTTCTTC. The J gene is TRBJ2-1, the V gene TRBV4-3, with TRBD1 matching over 7 bases. J was trimmed by 4 bases and V by 0 bases; bases with no gene match: 15. The CDR3 contains 19 residues. Germline CDR1 reads LGHNA; CDR2 reads YSLEER.